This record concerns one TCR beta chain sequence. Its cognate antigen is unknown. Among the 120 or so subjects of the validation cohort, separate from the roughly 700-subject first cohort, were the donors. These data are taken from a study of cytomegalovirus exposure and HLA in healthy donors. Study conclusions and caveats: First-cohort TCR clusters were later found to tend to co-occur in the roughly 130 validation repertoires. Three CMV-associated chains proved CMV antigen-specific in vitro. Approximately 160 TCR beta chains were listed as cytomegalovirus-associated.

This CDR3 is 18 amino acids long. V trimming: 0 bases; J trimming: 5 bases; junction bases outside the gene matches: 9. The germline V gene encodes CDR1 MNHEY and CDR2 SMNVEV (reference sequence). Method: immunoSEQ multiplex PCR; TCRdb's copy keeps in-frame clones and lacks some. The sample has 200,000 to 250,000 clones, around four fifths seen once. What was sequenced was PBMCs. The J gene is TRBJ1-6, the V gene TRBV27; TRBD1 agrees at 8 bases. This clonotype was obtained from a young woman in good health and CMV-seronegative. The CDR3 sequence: CASSLSPGGQGNNSPLHF. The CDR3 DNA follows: TGTGCCAGCAGTTTATCTCCCGGTGGACAGGGAAATAATTCACCCCTCCACTTT.